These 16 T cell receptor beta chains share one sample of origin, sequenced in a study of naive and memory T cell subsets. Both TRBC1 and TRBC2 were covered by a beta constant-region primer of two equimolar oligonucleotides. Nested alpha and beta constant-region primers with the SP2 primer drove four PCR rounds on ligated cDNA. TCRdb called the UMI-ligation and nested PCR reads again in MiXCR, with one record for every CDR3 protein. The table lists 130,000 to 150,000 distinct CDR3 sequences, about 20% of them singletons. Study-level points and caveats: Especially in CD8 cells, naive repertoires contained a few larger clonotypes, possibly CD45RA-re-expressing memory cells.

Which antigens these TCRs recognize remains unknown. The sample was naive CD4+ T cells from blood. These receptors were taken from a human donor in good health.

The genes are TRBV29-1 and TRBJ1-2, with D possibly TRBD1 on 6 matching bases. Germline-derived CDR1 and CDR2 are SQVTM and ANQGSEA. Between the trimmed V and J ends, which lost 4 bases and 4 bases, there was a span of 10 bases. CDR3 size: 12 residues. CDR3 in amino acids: CSVGQGSYGYTF. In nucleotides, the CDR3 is TGCAGCGTTGGCCAGGGGAGCTATGGCTACACCTTC.

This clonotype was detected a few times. The CDR3, as DNA: TGCAGCGTAGCTAGCGGGAGGTCCTACAATGAGCAGTTCTTC. Amino acids: CSVASGRSYNEQFF. The chain recombines TRBV29-1 with TRBJ2-1; 11 bases map to TRBD2. The CDR3 extends over 14 amino acids. The trim removed 6 bases at V and 1 base at J, leaving 2 bases unmatched. CDR1 and CDR2 (germline): SQVTM, ANQGSEA.

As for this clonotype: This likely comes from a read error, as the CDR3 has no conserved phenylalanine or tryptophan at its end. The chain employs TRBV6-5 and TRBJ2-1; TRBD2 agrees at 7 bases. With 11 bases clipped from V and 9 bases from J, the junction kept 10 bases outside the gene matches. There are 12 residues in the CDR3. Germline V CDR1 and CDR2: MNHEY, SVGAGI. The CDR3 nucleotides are TGTGCCGCGGGAGAGGTCCGCGGTGAGCAGTTCTTA. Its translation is CAAGEVRGEQFL.

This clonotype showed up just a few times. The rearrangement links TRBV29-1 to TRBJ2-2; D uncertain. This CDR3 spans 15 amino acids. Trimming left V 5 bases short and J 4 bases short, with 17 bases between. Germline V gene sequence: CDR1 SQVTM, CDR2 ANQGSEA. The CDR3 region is CSVIGPGRGTGELFF. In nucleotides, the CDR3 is TGCAGCGTTATTGGGCCTGGGCGAGGCACCGGGGAGCTGTTTTTT.

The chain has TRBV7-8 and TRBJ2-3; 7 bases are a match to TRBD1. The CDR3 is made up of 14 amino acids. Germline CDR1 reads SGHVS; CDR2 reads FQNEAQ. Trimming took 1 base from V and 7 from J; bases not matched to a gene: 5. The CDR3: CASSLVQGTNTQYF. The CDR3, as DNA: TGTGCCAGCAGCTTAGTACAGGGGACAAATACGCAGTATTTT.

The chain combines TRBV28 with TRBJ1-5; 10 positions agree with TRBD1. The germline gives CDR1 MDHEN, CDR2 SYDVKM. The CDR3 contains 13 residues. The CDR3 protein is CAGQGVFNQPQHF. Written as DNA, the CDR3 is TGTGCTGGACAGGGGGTGTTCAATCAGCCCCAGCATTTT.

The CDR3 sequence: CAISEHSPGANEQFF. CDR3 DNA: TGTGCCATCAGTGAGCACTCACCGGGGGCCAATGAGCAGTTCTTC. The J gene is TRBJ2-1, the V gene TRBV10-3; D may match TRBD1 or TRBD2 (6 bases each). CDR3 length: 15 amino acids. Germline CDR1 is ENHRY and CDR2 is SYGVKD. V dropped 2 bases and J dropped 6 bases, with 14 bases sitting between them.

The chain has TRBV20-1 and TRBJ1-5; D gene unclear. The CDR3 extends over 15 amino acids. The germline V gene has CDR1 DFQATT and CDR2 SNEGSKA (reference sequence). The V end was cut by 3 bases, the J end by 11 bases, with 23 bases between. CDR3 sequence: CSASPVPTGSISQHF. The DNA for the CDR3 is TGCAGTGCTAGCCCCGTCCCGACTGGGAGTATCTCCCAGCATTTT.

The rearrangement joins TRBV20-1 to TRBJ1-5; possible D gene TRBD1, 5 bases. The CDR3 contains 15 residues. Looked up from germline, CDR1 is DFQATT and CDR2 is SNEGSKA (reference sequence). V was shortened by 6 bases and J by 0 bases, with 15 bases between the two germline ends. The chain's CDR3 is CSAMGGVYSNQPQHF. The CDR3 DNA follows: TGCAGTGCAATGGGGGGGGTATATAGCAATCAGCCCCAGCATTTT.

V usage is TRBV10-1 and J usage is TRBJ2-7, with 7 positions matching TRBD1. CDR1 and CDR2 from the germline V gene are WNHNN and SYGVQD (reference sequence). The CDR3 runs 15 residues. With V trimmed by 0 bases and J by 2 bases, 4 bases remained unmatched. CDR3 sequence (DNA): TGCGCCAGCAGTGAGTCCGGGACAGCAACCTACGAGCAGTACTTC. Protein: CASSESGTATYEQYF.

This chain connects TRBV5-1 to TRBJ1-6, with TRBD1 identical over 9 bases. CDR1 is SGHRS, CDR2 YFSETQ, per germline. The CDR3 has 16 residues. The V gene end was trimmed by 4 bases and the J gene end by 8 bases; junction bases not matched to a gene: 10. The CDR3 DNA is TGCGCCAGCAGCGATCCTACCTGGACAGGGGATTCACCCCTCCACTTT. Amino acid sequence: CASSDPTWTGDSPLHF.

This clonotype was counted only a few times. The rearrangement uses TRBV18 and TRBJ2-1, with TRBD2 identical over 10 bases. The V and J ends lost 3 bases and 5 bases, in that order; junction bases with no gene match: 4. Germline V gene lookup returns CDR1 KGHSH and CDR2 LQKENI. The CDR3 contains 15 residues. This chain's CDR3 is CASSPKTSGNNEQFF. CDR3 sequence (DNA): TGTGCCAGCTCACCGAAAACTAGCGGGAACAATGAGCAGTTCTTC.

The CDR3 sequence is CASSLGQYSGELFF. As DNA, the CDR3 is TGTGCCAGCAGTTTAGGGCAGTACTCCGGGGAGCTGTTTTTT. The chain uses TRBV12-3 or TRBV12-4 and TRBJ2-2; D gene ambiguous. There are 14 residues in the CDR3. V lost 1 base, J lost 6 bases, and 9 bases lay in between.

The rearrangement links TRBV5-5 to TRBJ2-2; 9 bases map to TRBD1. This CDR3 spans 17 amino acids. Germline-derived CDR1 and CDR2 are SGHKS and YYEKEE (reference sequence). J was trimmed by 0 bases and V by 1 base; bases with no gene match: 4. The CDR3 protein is CASSLTGQGANTGELFF. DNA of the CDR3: TGTGCCAGCAGCTTGACGGGACAGGGCGCGAACACCGGGGAGCTGTTTTTT.

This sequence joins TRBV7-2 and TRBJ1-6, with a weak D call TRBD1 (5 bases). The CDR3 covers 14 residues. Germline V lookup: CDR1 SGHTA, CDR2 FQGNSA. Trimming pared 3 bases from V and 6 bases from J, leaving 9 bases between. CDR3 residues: CASSFRRVNSPLHF. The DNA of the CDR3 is TGTGCCAGCAGCTTTCGCAGGGTTAATTCACCCCTCCACTTT.

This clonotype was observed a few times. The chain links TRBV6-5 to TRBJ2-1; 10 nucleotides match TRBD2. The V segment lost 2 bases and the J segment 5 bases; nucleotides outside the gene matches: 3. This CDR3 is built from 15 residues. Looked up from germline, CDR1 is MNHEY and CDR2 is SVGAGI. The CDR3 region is CASSYEGLANNEQFF. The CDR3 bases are TGTGCCAGCAGTTACGAGGGACTAGCGAACAATGAGCAGTTCTTC.